This TCR beta chain emerged from a study of T cell repertoires in cytomegalovirus infection. Study in general: It was recently identified HLA-C-restricted and well-studied HLA-B-restricted CMV epitopes that the study used. Matching HLA type and CMV infection were both indicated by public TCR beta signatures.

Study-level findings and limits: Adding up the frequency of public TCR beta families identified people who carried CMV plus the relevant HLA.

TCRdb independently ran MiXCR on the reads; one entry per CDR3 protein. The sample has 300,000 to 400,000 distinct CDR3 sequences, about 29% seen once. This clonotype was observed a handful of times. Antigen specificity is unknown. The CDR3 consists of 13 residues. The germline V gene has CDR1 GTSNPN and CDR2 SVGIG (reference sequence). The germline V and J ends were trimmed by 0 bases and 5 bases, with 11 bases remaining between them. The sample consisted of cultured PBMCs, taken from culture after CMV antigen stimulation. The rearrangement uses TRBV30 and TRBJ2-7; D is uncertain. This TCR came from a human donor in good health (CMV status not recorded). Some clones in this sample may be carry-over from other donors' samples. CDR3 sequence reads: CAWSVHSQDEQYF. The CDR3 nucleotides are TGTGCCTGGAGTGTACACTCCCAAGACGAGCAGTACTTC. The variable domain in full, completed from reference TRBV30 and TRBJ2-7, reads SQTIHQWPATLVQPVGSPLSLECTVEGTSNPNLYWYRQAAGRGLQLLFYSVGIGQISSEVPQNLSASRPQDRQFILSSKKLLLSDSGFYLCAWSVHSQDEQYFGPGTRLTVT.